These T cell receptor beta chains were read from a single sample in a study of cytomegalovirus exposure and HLA in healthy donors. Here immunoSEQ multiplex PCR was the method, and the copy in TCRdb shows in-frame clones only, minus some. This table has 100,000 or so clones, 65% to 80% appearing once. The sample was PBMCs. These receptors all come from a man in his forties in good health and CMV-seropositive. Both conserved end residues are part of each CDR3. The D gene is left open where the match is weak. Clone size appears in some rows only: once, few, many, or a class for an expanded clone.

abundance	d_gene	v_gene	j_gene	CDR3nt	CDR3aa
NA	TRBD2	TRBV27	TRBJ2-7	TGTGCCAGCGGGGTGACGGGGGGAGTCTTGGAGCAGTACTTC	CASGVTGGVLEQYF
NA	TRBD2	TRBV30	TRBJ2-3	TGTGCCTGGAAGGAGGGACTAGCGACAGATACGCAGTATTTT	CAWKEGLATDTQYF
NA	NA	TRBV27	TRBJ1-6	TGTGCCAGCAGTTTAAATTATCGTTCACCCCTCCACTTT	CASSLNYRSPLHF
NA	TRBD1	TRBV19	TRBJ2-1	TGTGCCAGTAGTAGGACAGGGCGCCCCACAGGTGAGCAGTTCTTC	CASSRTGRPTGEQFF
NA	NA	TRBV6-1	TRBJ2-7	TGTGCCAGCAGATTCGCGATGGGGCCCTACGAGCAGTACTTC	CASRFAMGPYEQYF
NA	NA	TRBV19	TRBJ1-1	TGTGCCAGTAGTACCGGGCCGGGGGCTTTCTTT	CASSTGPGAFF
NA	TRBD1	TRBV29-1	TRBJ2-7	TGCAGCGTTGCAGGGACAGGCTTCTACGAGCAGTACTTC	CSVAGTGFYEQYF
NA	TRBD1	TRBV5-4	TRBJ2-5	TGTGCCAGCAGCGGCCGGGACAGGGGCGAGACCCAGTACTTC	CASSGRDRGETQYF
NA	TRBD2	TRBV27	TRBJ2-2	TGTGCCAGCAGTTTGCGCGGGGGGAACACCGGGGAGCTGTTTTTT	CASSLRGGNTGELFF
NA	TRBD1	TRBV7-9	TRBJ2-3	TGTGCCAGCAGCCCCCCTCCCCCGGACAGGGACACAGATACGCAGTATTTT	CASSPPPPDRDTDTQYF
NA	NA	TRBV7-3	TRBJ2-1	TGTGCCAGCAGCCCCCGGACAGCCCATGAGCAGTTCTTC	CASSPRTAHEQFF
NA	NA	TRBV7-3	TRBJ2-7	TGTGCCAGCGGCACACCCAGGGGTTCCTACGAGCAGTACTTC	CASGTPRGSYEQYF
few	TRBD1	TRBV28	TRBJ2-7	TGTGCCAGCCAATCAGGTGGGACAGCGAAATACGAGCAGTACTTC	CASQSGGTAKYEQYF
NA	NA	TRBV7-2	TRBJ2-7	TGTGCCAGCAGCTTAAACGGGGGTCCGTCCTACGAGCAGTACTTC	CASSLNGGPSYEQYF
NA	NA	TRBV5-1	TRBJ2-7	TGCGCCAGCGGCGGGACTTATAGGGACGAGCAGTACTTC	CASGGTYRDEQYF
NA	TRBD1	TRBV14	TRBJ1-2	TGTGCCAGCAGCCCGACAGGGGGTGGCTACACCTTC	CASSPTGGGYTF
NA	TRBD1	TRBV5-1	TRBJ1-2	TGCGCCAGCAGCTTGGCAGTGGGACAGGGGCGTTGGAGCGATGTCTATGGCTACACCTTC	CASSLAVGQGRWSDVYGYTF
NA	NA	TRBV27	TRBJ1-2	TGTGCCAGCAGTTATTCAAGGGGAGGGTATGGCTACACCTTC	CASSYSRGGYGYTF
NA	TRBD1	TRBV19	TRBJ1-4	TGTGCCAGTAGTATCATTGTTCCCCCCCGGGACAGGACAGGAAGACTGGATGAAAAACTGTTTTTT	CASSIIVPPRDRTGRLDEKLFF
NA	TRBD2	TRBV9	TRBJ2-7	TGTGCCAGCAGCGTGCGGGAGTCCTACGAGCAGTACTTC	CASSVRESYEQYF
NA	TRBD1	TRBV7-2	TRBJ1-6	TGTGCCAGCAGCCCGGACCGGACAGGGTGGGATTCACCCCTCCACTTT	CASSPDRTGWDSPLHF
few	NA	TRBV4-1	TRBJ2-7	TGCGCCAGCAGCCAAGATTTTGCTAGCGACAATTACGAGCAGTACTTC	CASSQDFASDNYEQYF
NA	NA	TRBV19	TRBJ2-5	TGTGCCAGTAGACTAGCCTTAACTCAAGAGACCCAGTACTTC	CASRLALTQETQYF
NA	NA	TRBV19	TRBJ1-6	TGTGCCAGTAGTGTGCTGGCTCGAGGTTATTCACCCCTCCACTTT	CASSVLARGYSPLHF
NA	TRBD1	TRBV6-1	TRBJ2-1	TGTGCCACCCAGGGACAGGGTCGTTACAATGAGCAGTTCTTC	CATQGQGRYNEQFF
NA	NA	TRBV6-5	TRBJ1-2	TGTGCCAGCAGTTACGGGGGCTGGAACTATGGCTACACCTTC	CASSYGGWNYGYTF
NA	TRBD1	TRBV30	TRBJ2-5	TGTGCCTGGAGGACGACAGGGTACCAAGAGACCCAGTACTTC	CAWRTTGYQETQYF
NA	NA	TRBV28	TRBJ1-5	TGTGCCAGCAGGCGGGGAGGATGGAGTCAGCCCCAGCATTTT	CASRRGGWSQPQHF
NA	TRBD2	TRBV4-1	TRBJ2-7	TGCGCCAGCAGCCAAGACAGCGGGGGGGCGGGGGAGCAGTACTTC	CASSQDSGGAGEQYF
NA	NA	TRBV5-1	TRBJ2-6	TGCGCCAGCAGCTTGGGGGCCCCTGGGGCCAACGTCCTGACTTTC	CASSLGAPGANVLTF
few	TRBD2	TRBV5-1	TRBJ2-1	TGCGCCAGCAGCCCAGGCGGGGGATACAATGAGCAGTTCTTC	CASSPGGGYNEQFF
NA	TRBD1	TRBV6-5	TRBJ1-5	TGTGCCATTCCGGGACAGTGTGGACAGCCCCAGCATTTT	CAIPGQCGQPQHF
NA	NA	TRBV7-9	TRBJ1-2	TGTTCCAGCAGCCAGCGGGCAGGGAACTATGGCTACACCTTC	CSSSQRAGNYGYTF
once	NA	TRBV7-6	TRBJ1-2	TGTGCCAGCACCACCACGGGGGTAGGGTACTATGGCTACACCTTC	CASTTTGVGYYGYTF
once	NA	TRBV6-5	TRBJ2-5	TGTGCCAGCAGTTACGCAGGGCGGGGAACCCAAGAGACCCAGTACTTC	CASSYAGRGTQETQYF
once	NA	TRBV11-2	TRBJ1-1	TGTGCCAGCAGCCCTAGGGCGGGGGCCCCTGAAGCTTTCTTT	CASSPRAGAPEAFF
NA	TRBD2	TRBV5-1	TRBJ2-7	TGCGCCAGCAGCAGAACCGGGACTAGCGGGGGCTACGAGCAGTACTTC	CASSRTGTSGGYEQYF
NA	TRBD2	TRBV9	TRBJ2-5	TGTGCCAGCAGCGTAGGTCGAGCGGGGGGGCGAGAGACCCAGTACTTC	CASSVGRAGGRETQYF
NA	NA	TRBV4-3	TRBJ1-6	TGCGCCAGCAGCCAAGAGGCGACAGGAGCTGCTTATAATTCACCCCTCCACTTT	CASSQEATGAAYNSPLHF
NA	NA	TRBV19	TRBJ1-3	TGTGCCAGTAGTATTAGGGGCAGAAAGAGCTCTGGAAACACCATATATTTT	CASSIRGRKSSGNTIYF
once	TRBD1	TRBV11-2	TRBJ2-2	TGTGCCAGCAGCAGAGGGACAGTGGGGACCGGGGAGCTGTTTTTT	CASSRGTVGTGELFF
NA	NA	TRBV30	TRBJ1-2	TGTGCCTGGGGGCAGACCTATGGCTACACCTTC	CAWGQTYGYTF